The entry below gives a single TCR beta chain sequence along with its context. Its recognized antigen is unknown. Base qualities were left out, and no much larger clone turns up one base away. The cohort consisted of hundreds of healthy bone marrow donors. At the time of sampling, every cohort member was nominally healthy, though immune exposures that went unrecorded were likely present. The donor tested CMV seronegative, placing the donor among the roughly 400 seronegative members of the cohort. Every donor gave a peripheral blood sample, and the peripheral blood mononuclear cells from that sample were used for TCR beta sequencing. The Qiagen DNeasy Blood Extraction Kit was used to extract genomic DNA from the blood cell samples. Library prep was done by the immunoSEQ multiplex PCR assay. For the multiplex PCR, a mixture combining 60 forward primers for TCR Vbeta segments and 13 reverse primers for TCR Jbeta segments was used. Amplification of the CDR3 region of rearranged TCR beta genes was performed with a multiplex PCR assay on genomic DNA. The amplified TCR beta libraries were sequenced on the Illumina HiSeq System as 87-base-pair reads. The authors' analysis ran thus. Across the roughly 700 repertoires, a later analysis counted some 80 million unique TCR beta chains, some 11 million of which were shared by at least two donors. Raw reads were error-corrected and collapsed into unique sequences with a nearest-neighbor algorithm that merged closely related sequences to remove PCR and sequencing errors. CDR3 sequences were aligned to IMGT reference sequences to assign V, D and J gene segments. For a sequence to be retained, a match of at least six nucleotides to both a V gene segment and a J gene segment was required. A rearrangement was called productive if the CDR3 had no stop codons and remained in frame with V and J, and every other rearrangement was called non-productive. Following IMGT convention, CDR3 was defined as the stretch from the second conserved V-encoded cysteine to the conserved J-encoded phenylalanine. The earlier analysis of about 610 of the donors excluded any sequence lacking an unambiguous match to a single V gene segment. In an earlier analysis of approximately 590 of the donors, V segments were called functional above 56.7% productive rearrangements and were called segregating when the between-donor standard deviation exceeded 5%. A statistical classification framework was built to diagnose cytomegalovirus status from the catalog of TCR beta chain sequences. In a later analysis, TCR nucleotide sequences were compared against IMGT/GENE-DB human TR gene sequences so that V and J genes could be assigned. Using the TCRdist pipeline, a later analysis assigned CDR3 sequences along with most-parsimonious VDJ recombination scenarios. In a later analysis, every TCR beta chain was defined by the combination of its CDR3 amino acid sequence and its V-gene family, and reads without a unique V-gene family were dropped. As a way to deal with suspected cross-contamination and a sequencing artifact, a later analysis dropped 592 nucleotide sequences that were highly shared and had low generation probability. In a later analysis, a clonal expansion index for each public chain was calculated from normalized within-repertoire ranks of inferred template counts. In a later analysis, generation probabilities were computed using a VDJ recombination model fitted to out-of-frame rearrangements, and the results were checked against IGoR. Hypergeometric tests were used in a later analysis to score TCR-TCR, TCR-HLA and TCR-CMV co-occurrence, with a repertoire-size bias correction applied to the TCR pairs. A later analysis estimated false discovery rates by permuting HLA or CMV assignments 20 times. A later analysis grouped co-occurring TCRs with DBSCAN, adding TCRdist sequence similarity when clustering within HLA-allele-positive subsets. For co-occurrence clustering, repertoires with fewer than 30,000 or more than 120,000 public chains were excluded, along with roughly 5 repertoires with anomalous nucleotide sharing. TCRdb obtained this table from immuneACCESS and retained in-frame rearrangements with V and J assigned. These tables miss some clones; where compared with another copy, unresolved V genes account for less than half of the shortfall, and the remainder is unexplained. The D gene and trimming were derived from the DNA, and the V and J assignments and clone size from that table. Recorded for this sample are under 200,000 clones; approximately 81% of them occurred a single time. The ten largest clones represent about 2.5% of the sample.

These data originate in a study of cytomegalovirus exposure and HLA in healthy donors (dated by TCRdb to about 2017). About the study as a whole: According to an earlier analysis of 587 of the donors, roughly 180 million T cells yielded approximately 120 million unique TCR beta sequences and 276 Gb of sequence data. Because of strong linkage in the cohort, roughly 5 DR-DQ haplotypes were treated as single units for association and clustering. Every repertoire in the discovery cohort had been generated on one and the same sequencing platform. A later genetic analysis took genome-wide SNP genotypes for about 55% of the 666 donors and used that subset as a discovery cohort. In the later analysis, no new phenotypic data were used to find candidate immune exposures; instead, reliance was placed on TCR beta sequences and their occurrence across donors. An early release covering 550 to 650 HLA-typed donors comprised approximately 300 gigabases of sequencing data and tens of millions of unique TCR sequences. Both class I and class II loci were covered by HLA typing, at four-digit resolution. A later analysis re-examined previously published TCR beta repertoires from around 670 donors and added high-resolution HLA genotyping to investigate patterns of TCR occurrence. On average, roughly 250,000 unique TCR beta nucleotide sequences were sequenced per donor among roughly 430 genotyped donors of the cohort, with around 19% of those sequences being non-productive. High-throughput TCR immunosequencing, statistical association of individual TCRs with disease status, and machine learning were combined to predict cytomegalovirus infection status. Of the 300 to 500 genotyped donors, more than 75% were placed in the genetic ancestry cluster associated with self-reported Caucasian donors. The number of typed donors differed by locus: about 620-640 for A, B, C, DRB1 and DQB1; approximately 520 for DQA1; approximately 610 for DPA1; and some 450 for DPB1. The study aimed to test whether signatures of past pathogen exposure could be identified by cataloging public T cell receptors. Donor age, sex, ethnicity and CMV serostatus were compiled together with the repertoire data. Along with the roughly 670-subject first cohort, a separate validation cohort of 120 different subjects was used. An earlier analysis of around 640 of the donors used high-throughput TCR beta sequencing to judge whether each TCR beta V gene segment behaved as functional or pseudogenic. The study used immunosequencing to profile the T cell repertoires of approximately 640 subjects and linked those repertoires to cytomegalovirus serostatus.

Overall results and qualifications from the work: According to a later genetic analysis, donors in an Asian-associated ancestry cluster had fewer N-insertions in productive TCRs than the approximately 710-donor mean. A later genetic analysis associated a missense DCLRE1C variant with V-gene and J-gene trimming of TCR beta chains, and an independent cohort replicated the association. According to a later analysis, most CMV-associated TCR beta chains appeared to be HLA-restricted, and the HLA associations seemed to be driven largely by CMV exposure. A later analysis found that TCR association rates varied across HLA loci, with DRB1 alleles showing the most associated TCRs and HLA-C alleles the fewest. Compared with equally common non-associated chains, HLA-associated TCR beta chains in a later analysis were more clonally expanded and had lower generation probabilities. Immune exposure information for the cohort was limited to CMV serostatus. It was suggested by the authors that the approach could potentially be generalized to other disease states and immunological phenotypes. A cluster of highly shared sequence variants was judged likely to be a technical artifact of the sequencing pipeline. Three of the identified cytomegalovirus-associated TCR beta chains were confirmed in vitro to be specific for cytomegalovirus antigens. An earlier analysis of approximately 590 of the donors showed that most TCR beta V segments appeared in productive rearrangements either about 87% or about 30% of the time, which broadly matched IMGT annotations. Because some donors lacked HLA typing at each locus, the association tests relied only on the typed subset. According to a later analysis, parvovirus B19, influenza, CMV and Epstein-Barr virus appeared linked to several top co-occurrence clusters. This cohort had only TCR beta chains sequenced, and the lack of alpha or paired-chain data limited which features could be detected. A further reported finding was that TCR beta sequences accurately predicted the HLA-A and HLA-B alleles for most subjects in the first cohort. The classifier was reported to diagnose cytomegalovirus status with high specificity and sensitivity in both the original and validation cohorts. Roughly 15 rarely observed V segments, including chromosome 9 orphons, were excluded from the earlier analysis of about 500 of the donors because counts were too low. Sequencing depth was assumed to be roughly uniform across donors in the presence/absence analyses, though that assumption may not hold. Most TCR sequences were observed very rarely across donors, whereas some public TCRs were present in many individuals. At a false discovery rate of 0.05, a later analysis linked roughly 17,000 TCR beta sequences to specific HLA alleles. The study gave a list of under 200 TCR beta chains associated with cytomegalovirus. Linkage disequilibrium might explain the correlated functional status among segregating V segments, but an unknown experimental factor could not be excluded. Some IMGT-functional V segments, including TRBV6-2 and TRBV6-3, could not be distinguished by the 87-base-pair reads and were therefore excluded. Assigning TCR associations to individual alleles was difficult when HLA alleles, especially DR and DQ, strongly co-occurred.

The CDR3 holds 13 amino acids from the cysteine to the phenylalanine. Only CDR3 DNA remains: 39 bases, in frame from the first base. V and J are truncated by 5 bases and 9 bases respectively, leaving an intervening sequence of 14 bases. The germline V gene specifies MRHNA as CDR1 and SNTAGT as CDR2. The TCR comes from a woman aged 50 to 65 in good health and CMV-seronegative. The sequencing sample was made of PBMCs. The chain is encoded by TRBV6-4 joined to TRBJ2-1; perhaps TRBD2 is the D gene, with 6 bases matching. The bases read TGTGCCAGCAGTCGGCTGGTCGGGGGTGAGCAGTTCTTC. Protein translation: CASSRLVGGEQFF.